The 20 T cell receptor beta chains below all came from one sample that was sequenced in a study of blood T cell repertoires in COVID-19. Assay: immunoSEQ multiplex PCR; the TCRdb copy retains only in-frame clones and omits some. The table shows about 130,000 clones, with over 80% occurring only once. Sequenced material: peripheral blood. The source of these receptors is a middle-aged man with active or convalescent COVID-19.

The CDR3 DNA is TGTGCCAGCAGCCACCGACTAGCGGGGGGGACAGATACGCAGTATTTT. Amino acids: CASSHRLAGGTDTQYF. V usage is TRBV7-6 and J usage is TRBJ2-3, with 14 nucleotides matching TRBD2. The trim removed 5 bases at V and 3 bases at J, leaving 4 bases unmatched. CDR1 and CDR2 from the germline V gene are SGHVS and FNYEAQ. The CDR3 is made up of 16 amino acids.

The chain joins TRBV19 to TRBJ2-5; TRBD2 matches 8 bases. After removal of 0 bases from V and 4 bases from J, the junction contained 4 bases not matched to a gene. The CDR3 runs to 15 residues. In germline, CDR1 is LNHDA, CDR2 SQIVND (reference sequence). The CDR3 reads CASSIDPGGRETQYF. Here the CDR3 DNA reads TGTGCCAGTAGTATAGATCCGGGGGGGCGAGAGACCCAGTACTTC. Using reference TRBV19 and TRBJ2-5 for the parts outside the CDR3, the full variable domain is DGGITQSPKYLFRKEGQNVTLSCEQNLNHDAMYWYRQDPGQGLRLIYYSQIVNDFQKGDIAEGYSVSREKKESFPLTVTSAQKNPTAFYLCASSIDPGGRETQYFGPGTRLLVL.

This clone has only one observation. The chain couples TRBV29-1 to TRBJ2-7; TRBD1 aligns across 9 bases. V was pared by 7 bases and J by 7 bases, with 8 bases of the junction left unmatched. The CDR3 covers 12 residues. Germline V gene sequence: CDR1 SQVTM, CDR2 ANQGSEA. The DNA for the CDR3 is TGCAGCGCCTATGGACAGGGGACAGAGCAGTACTTC. It specifies CSAYGQGTEQYF.

The genes are TRBV3-1 (or the pseudogene TRBV3-2) and TRBJ2-2; a weak D match, TRBD1 (6 bases). The V end was cut by 4 bases, the J end by 2 bases, with 11 bases between. Germline CDR1 LGHDT, CDR2 YNNKEL (reference sequence). The CDR3 is 15 amino acids. CDR3 in DNA: TGTGCCAGCAGCCTCGAGGGGGAAAACACCGGGGAGCTGTTTTTT. Amino acid sequence: CASSLEGENTGELFF.

The V and J genes are TRBV19 and TRBJ2-2; TRBD2 matches at 8 bases. The trim removed 4 bases at V and 7 bases at J, leaving 5 bases unmatched. This CDR3 comprises 14 residues. Germline CDR1 LNHDA, CDR2 SQIVND (reference sequence). CDR3 DNA: TGTGCCAGTAGTAGCGGGGGGCACATCGGGGAGCTGTTTTTT. Its translation: CASSSGGHIGELFF.

This chain uses TRBV9 with TRBJ1-5; TRBD1 agrees at 12 bases. V was clipped by 1 base and J by 6 bases; unmatched bases: 11. The germline V gene encodes CDR1 SGDLS and CDR2 YYNGEE. The CDR3 loop spans 18 amino acids. In DNA form, the CDR3 reads TGTGCCAGCAGCGTACCTCGACCGGGACAGGGGGCAGGTCAGCCCCAGCATTTT. This codes for CASSVPRPGQGAGQPQHF.

In DNA form, the CDR3 reads TGCGCCAGCAGCCCGGACAGTTACGAGCAGTACTTC. Translated: CASSPDSYEQYF. The chain carries TRBV5-1 and TRBJ2-7, with D possibly matching TRBD1 (6 bases). The CDR3 has 12 residues. V was shortened by 4 bases and J by 4 bases, with 9 bases between the two germline ends. Germline CDR1 and CDR2: SGHRS and YFSETQ.

The CDR3 spells CASSGGVNEQYF. The CDR3 nucleotides read TGTGCCAGCTCCGGGGGGGTCAACGAGCAGTACTTC. The chain is built from TRBV3-1 (or the pseudogene TRBV3-2) and TRBJ2-7; 8 nucleotides match TRBD2. This CDR3 region has 12 residues. Germline V CDR1 and CDR2: LGHDT, YNNKEL (reference sequence). J gave up 5 bases and V 8 bases, and 5 bases lay outside the gene matches.

V gene TRBV6-5 combines with J gene TRBJ2-1, with 8 nucleotides matching TRBD2. Per the germline V gene, CDR1 is MNHEY and CDR2 is SVGAGI. CDR3 length equals 14 residues. The V and J ends lost 5 bases and 0 bases, in that order; junction bases with no gene match: 0. In DNA, the CDR3 is TGTGCCAGCAGTAGCGGGGGCTCCTACAATGAGCAGTTCTTC. Translating gives CASSSGGSYNEQFF.

This clone was seen at least ten times. The chain combines TRBV25-1 with TRBJ2-1, with D perhaps TRBD1 (6 bases). Trimming took 8 bases from V and 4 from J, leaving 12 bases between them. This CDR3 region has 13 residues. Germline V lookup: CDR1 MGHDK, CDR2 SYGVNS. CDR3 sequence (DNA): TGTGCCAGCGCCCAGACAGGTTACAATGAGCAGTTCTTC. This codes for CASAQTGYNEQFF.

The chain has TRBV11-2 and TRBJ1-2; no firm D call. The V end lost 0 bases, the J end lost 0 bases, and 5 bases lay between the germline ends. CDR1 and CDR2 (germline): SGHAT, FQNNGV. This CDR3 comprises 14 residues. The CDR3 bases are TGTGCCAGCAGCTTAGATATATCTAACTATGGCTACACCTTC. This gives the protein CASSLDISNYGYTF.

The genes are TRBV5-5 and TRBJ2-2; possible D gene TRBD2, 5 bases. Germline CDR1 and CDR2: SGHKS and YYEKEE (reference sequence). V shed 4 bases and J shed 0 bases, with 10 bases lying between them. CDR3 length: 15 residues. This CDR3 reads CASSLRDANTGELFF. Written as DNA, the CDR3 is TGTGCCAGCAGCCTGAGGGATGCGAACACCGGGGAGCTGTTTTTT.

The V call is TRBV3-1 (or the pseudogene TRBV3-2), the J call TRBJ2-7; D is uncertain. Trimming took off 1 base at V and 6 bases at J, with 4 bases between the two ends. Germline V gene data show CDR1 as LGHDT and CDR2 as YNNKEL (reference sequence). This CDR3 contains 11 residues. This chain's CDR3 is CASSQAFEQYF. CDR3 nucleotide sequence: TGTGCCAGCAGCCAAGCATTCGAGCAGTACTTC.

CDR3 in amino acids: CASSPSSDGNTIYF. In nucleotides, the CDR3 is TGTGCCAGCAGCCCTTCGAGTGATGGTAACACCATATATTTT. The rearrangement joins TRBV3-1 (or the pseudogene TRBV3-2) to TRBJ1-3, with no clear D. The germline V gene encodes CDR1 LGHDT and CDR2 YNNKEL (reference sequence). The CDR3 runs to 14 residues. Trimming stripped 4 bases from V and 7 bases from J, with 14 bases between.

V is TRBV5-1 and J is TRBJ1-3; TRBD1 matches at 10 bases. Trimming cost V 3 bases and J 0 bases; bases outside gene matches: 3. Looked up from germline, CDR1 is SGHRS and CDR2 is YFSETQ. The CDR3 runs to 16 residues. The CDR3, as DNA: TGCGCCAGCAGCTCGGGACAGGGGCCCTCTGGAAACACCATATATTTT. This codes for CASSSGQGPSGNTIYF.

This rearrangement joins TRBV12-3 or TRBV12-4 to TRBJ2-7; D unresolved. Trimming stripped 5 bases from V and 0 bases from J, with 8 bases between. The CDR3 consists of 13 residues. CDR3 amino acids: CASSTTSSYEQYF. CDR3 bases: TGTGCCAGCAGTACTACCAGCTCCTACGAGCAGTACTTC.

The rearrangement uses TRBV7-2 and TRBJ2-3, with a tentative D call TRBD2 (7 bases). Between the trimmed V and J ends, which lost 5 bases and 5 bases, there was a span of 11 bases. The length of the CDR3 is 13 residues. CDR1 is SGHTA, CDR2 FQGNSA, per germline. The CDR3 DNA follows: TGTGCCAGCAGCGGGGGGGCGAGAGATACGCAGTATTTT. This codes for CASSGGARDTQYF.

The chain combines TRBV4-1 with TRBJ1-6, with D possibly being TRBD1 (5 bases). Looked up from germline, CDR1 is MGHRA and CDR2 is YSYEKL. V was shortened by 0 bases and J by 6 bases, with 18 bases between the two germline ends. CDR3 length: 18 residues. CDR3 nucleotides: TGCGCCAGCAGCCAAGATCTAGACAGCTGGTCGGGTAATTCACCCCTCCACTTT. Amino acids: CASSQDLDSWSGNSPLHF.

In its sample, this clone was seen a few times. This rearrangement joins TRBV30 to TRBJ1-5; 7 bases line up with TRBD1. V lost 1 base to trimming and J lost 4 bases; unmatched junction nucleotides: 1. CDR1 and CDR2 (germline): GTSNPN, SVGIG (reference sequence). There are 13 residues in the CDR3. The CDR3 reads CAWSETGNQPQHF. The CDR3 nucleotides are TGTGCCTGGAGTGAGACAGGGAATCAGCCCCAGCATTTT.

The chain has TRBV7-2 and TRBJ2-7; D might be TRBD2 (5 bases). This CDR3 is 12 amino acids long. The germline gives CDR1 SGHTA, CDR2 FQGNSA. V lost 5 bases to trimming and J lost 3 bases, with 8 bases between them. CDR3 loop: CASSPAGYEQYF. The CDR3 DNA reads TGTGCCAGCAGCCCCGCGGGCTACGAGCAGTACTTC. The full variable domain, rest sourced from reference TRBV7-2 and TRBJ2-7, is GAGVSQSPSNKVTEKGKDVELRCDPISGHTALYWYRQSLGQGLEFLIYFQGNSAPDKSGLPSDRFSAERTGGSVSTLTIQRTQQEDSAVYLCASSPAGYEQYFGPGTRLTVT.